This T cell receptor beta chain was identified during a study of blood T cells in healthy people across ages. Total RNA amounts of at least 6 micrograms were extracted per sample. Points on this clonotype: The antigen remains undetermined.

Notes on the study in general: Naive CD4+ cells and diversity were both higher in long-lived donors than in aged donors. Across the age range, TCR beta diversity per million T cells fell in a roughly linear way.

With a J-beta primer mix and a sample-barcoded 5' primer, a second PCR ran roughly 6 to 12 cycles. TCRdb ran MiXCR on the 5' RACE reads and lists one entry per CDR3 protein. This sample yields approximately 1,700,000 distinct CDR3 sequences, of which more than 35% are seen a single time; 20% to 25% belongs to the top ten. The CDR3 length is 16 residues. CDR1 and CDR2 (germline): ENHRY, SYGVKD. Trimming cost V 5 bases and J 4 bases; bases outside gene matches: 11. The receptor's source is a human donor in good health. The sample taken for sequencing was blood. The chain couples TRBV10-3 to TRBJ1-2; 9 nucleotides line up with TRBD1. The CDR3 sequence: CAISSTGGERVYGYTF. The CDR3 region has the DNA TGTGCCATCAGTTCAACAGGGGGCGAAAGGGTCTATGGCTACACCTTC.